The 12 T cell receptor beta chains below were found in one sample sequenced in a study of T cells after yellow fever vaccination. TCRdb reprocessed the 5' RACE reads via MiXCR and lists one record per CDR3 protein. The data contain some 350,000 distinct CDR3 sequences, almost 4% of them singletons. The sample was PBMCs, taken 5 days after the yellow fever booster vaccination. The receptors come from a man in his late teens or twenties who received the YFV17D yellow fever vaccine.

V and J are TRBV5-1 and TRBJ1-4; TRBD1 might be the D (5 bases). Between the trimmed V and J ends, which lost 7 bases and 5 bases, there was a span of 15 bases. This CDR3 is built from 14 residues. The germline V gene has CDR1 SGHRS and CDR2 YFSETQ. The CDR3: CASRFQGGNEKLFF. CDR3 nucleotide sequence: TGCGCCAGCCGATTTCAGGGTGGGAATGAAAAACTGTTTTTT. The whole variable domain, remainder taken from reference TRBV5-1 and TRBJ1-4, is KAGVTQTPRYLIKTRGQQVTLSCSPISGHRSVSWYQQTPGQGLQFLFEYFSETQRNKGNFPGRFSGRQFSNSRSEMNVSTLELGDSALYLCASRFQGGNEKLFFGSGTQLSVL.

This clonotype was seen ten or more times. V usage is TRBV5-1 and J usage is TRBJ2-5; either TRBD1 or TRBD2 may fit D (5 bases each). V was cut by 4 bases and J by 2 bases, with 9 bases left in between. Germline V CDR1 and CDR2: SGHRS, YFSETQ. CDR3 length: 13 residues. DNA of the CDR3: TGCGCCAGCAGCCCCGGGACGCAAGAGACCCAGTACTTC. This encodes CASSPGTQETQYF.

This clonotype was seen at least ten times. The chain links TRBV9 to TRBJ1-3; no reliable D call. CDR1 and CDR2 from the germline V gene are SGDLS and YYNGEE. The V end was cut by 2 bases, the J end by 3 bases, with 12 bases between. There are 15 residues in the CDR3. The CDR3 sequence: CASSVGPGSGNTIYF. The CDR3 nucleotides read TGTGCCAGCAGCGTTGGGCCCGGGAGTGGAAACACCATATATTTT. Full variable domain (rest looked up from reference TRBV9 and TRBJ1-3): DSGVTQTPKHLITATGQRVTLRCSPRSGDLSVYWYQQSLDQGLQFLIQYYNGEERAKGNILERFSAQQFPDLHSELNLSSLELGDSALYFCASSVGPGSGNTIYFGEGSWLTVV.

The genes are TRBV27 and TRBJ1-1; TRBD1 agrees at 8 bases. Trimming removed 5 bases from V and 5 bases from J; junction bases left unmatched: 7. CDR1 is MNHEY, CDR2 SMNVEV, per germline (reference sequence). CDR3 size: 14 residues. Here the CDR3 DNA reads TGTGCCAGCAGTGGACAGGGTCGGTGGACTGAAGCTTTCTTT. It encodes CASSGQGRWTEAFF.

This clonotype has ten or more counts. V gene TRBV4-3 combines with J gene TRBJ2-3, with D unclear. The CDR3 covers 17 residues. Per germline, CDR1 LGHNA and CDR2 YSLEER. V was pared by 1 base and J by 4 bases, with 18 bases between. CDR3 sequence (DNA): TGCGCCAGCAGCCAAGGGGCGCTAGGGTCGGGTGCAGATACGCAGTATTTT. Amino acids: CASSQGALGSGADTQYF.

The table lists this clonotype with many counts. J is TRBJ1-2 and V is TRBV15; tentatively, D is TRBD1 (5 bases). This CDR3 is built from 17 residues. The ends were cut back, 0 bases at V and 2 bases at J, with 16 bases in the middle. The germline V gene has CDR1 LNHNV and CDR2 YYDKDF (reference sequence). This CDR3 is CATSRDHGLAGNYGYTF. The CDR3 nucleotides are TGTGCCACCAGCAGAGATCACGGTTTGGCAGGGAACTATGGCTACACCTTC.

This clonotype was detected only a few times. V is TRBV5-6 and J is TRBJ1-1; D gene ambiguous. This CDR3 has 15 amino acids. V gave up 3 bases and J gave up 0 bases, with 12 bases separating them. Germline CDR1 and CDR2: SGHDT and YYEEEE. The CDR3 loop is CASSSGWGLNTEAFF. DNA of the CDR3: TGTGCCAGCAGCTCGGGGTGGGGATTGAACACTGAAGCTTTCTTT.

Only a few counts were recorded for this clonotype. This chain joins TRBV19 and TRBJ1-6; D uncertain. This CDR3 has 12 amino acids. V gave up 3 bases and J gave up 13 bases, with 10 bases separating them. Germline V CDR1 and CDR2: LNHDA, SQIVND (reference sequence). The CDR3 DNA sequence: TGTGCCAGTAGTATGCGGGAAAGGCCCCTCCACTTT. Its protein is CASSMRERPLHF.

V gene TRBV12-3 or TRBV12-4 combines with J gene TRBJ2-5, with a possible D match to TRBD1 (6 bases). The V end lost 6 bases, the J end lost 4 bases, and 21 bases lay between the germline ends. There are 16 residues in the CDR3. The CDR3 nucleotides are TGTGCCAGCAGCTCCCGCCGACAGGCCAAGGGAGAGACCCAGTACTTC. Translated, it gives CASSSRRQAKGETQYF.

This clonotype was counted at least ten times. The genes are TRBV7-7 and TRBJ2-7; no clear D gene. This CDR3 is 12 amino acids long. Germline V gives CDR1 SSHAT, CDR2 FNYEAQ (reference sequence). Deletions cut 7 bases from V and 1 base from J, with 8 bases between. CDR3 region: CASTRVSYEQYF. In DNA form, the CDR3 reads TGTGCCAGCACCCGAGTATCCTACGAGCAGTACTTC.

The CDR3 loop reads CASSIIRNQPQHF. As DNA, the CDR3 is TGTGCCAGTAGTATAATCCGCAATCAGCCCCAGCATTTT. This chain connects TRBV19 to TRBJ1-5; D not certain. The CDR3 runs 13 residues. Deletions cut 2 bases from V and 2 bases from J, with 4 bases between. Germline V lookup: CDR1 LNHDA, CDR2 SQIVND (reference sequence). Looking up the rest from reference TRBV19 and TRBJ1-5 gives the full variable domain: DGGITQSPKYLFRKEGQNVTLSCEQNLNHDAMYWYRQDPGQGLRLIYYSQIVNDFQKGDIAEGYSVSREKKESFPLTVTSAQKNPTAFYLCASSIIRNQPQHFGDGTRLSIL.

The rearrangement joins TRBV7-9 to TRBJ1-4; D is undetermined. V was pared by 1 base and J by 4 bases, with 10 bases between. Germline V gene data show CDR1 as SEHNR and CDR2 as FQNEAQ (reference sequence). This CDR3 region has 15 residues. The CDR3 protein is CASSLVTRHNEKLFF. DNA for the CDR3: TGTGCCAGCAGCTTAGTAACTCGCCATAATGAAAAACTGTTTTTT.